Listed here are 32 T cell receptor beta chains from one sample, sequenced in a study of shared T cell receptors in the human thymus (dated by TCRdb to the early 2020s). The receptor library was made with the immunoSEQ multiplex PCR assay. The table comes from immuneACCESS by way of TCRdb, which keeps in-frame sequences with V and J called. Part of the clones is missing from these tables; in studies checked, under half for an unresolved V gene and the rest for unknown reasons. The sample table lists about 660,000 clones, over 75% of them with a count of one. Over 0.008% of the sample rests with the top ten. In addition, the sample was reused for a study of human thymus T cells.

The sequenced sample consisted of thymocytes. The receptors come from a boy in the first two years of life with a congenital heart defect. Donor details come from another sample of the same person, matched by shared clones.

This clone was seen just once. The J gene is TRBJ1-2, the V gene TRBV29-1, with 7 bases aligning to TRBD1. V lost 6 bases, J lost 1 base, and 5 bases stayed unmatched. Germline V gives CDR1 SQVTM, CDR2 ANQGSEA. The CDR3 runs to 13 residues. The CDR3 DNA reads TGCAGCGTCGGGGGACAGCTTAACTATGGCTACACCTTC. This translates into CSVGGQLNYGYTF.

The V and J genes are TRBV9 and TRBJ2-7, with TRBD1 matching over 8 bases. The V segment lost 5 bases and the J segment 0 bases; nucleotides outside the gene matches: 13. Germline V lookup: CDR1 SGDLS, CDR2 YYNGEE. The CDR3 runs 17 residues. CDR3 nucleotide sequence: TGTGCCAGCAGTCACAATAGAGACGGGACAGGCTCCTACGAGCAGTACTTC. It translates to CASSHNRDGTGSYEQYF.

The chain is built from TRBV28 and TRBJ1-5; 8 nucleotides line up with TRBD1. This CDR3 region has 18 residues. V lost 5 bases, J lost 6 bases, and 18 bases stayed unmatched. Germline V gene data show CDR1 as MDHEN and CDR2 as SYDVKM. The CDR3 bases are TGTGCCAGCAGTACCTTTGACCCGACAGGGGATAATACTCAGCCCCAGCATTTT. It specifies CASSTFDPTGDNTQPQHF.

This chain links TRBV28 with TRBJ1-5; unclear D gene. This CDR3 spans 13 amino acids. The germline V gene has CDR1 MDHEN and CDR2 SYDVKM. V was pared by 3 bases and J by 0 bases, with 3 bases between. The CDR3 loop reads CASSFNSNQPQHF. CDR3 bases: TGTGCCAGCAGTTTCAATAGCAATCAGCCCCAGCATTTT.

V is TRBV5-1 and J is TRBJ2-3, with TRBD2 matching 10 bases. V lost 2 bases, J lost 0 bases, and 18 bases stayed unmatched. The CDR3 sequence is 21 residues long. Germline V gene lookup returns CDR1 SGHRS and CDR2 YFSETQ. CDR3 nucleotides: TGCGCCAGCAGCTTCGCCCGACATCAAGACCGACTAGCGGGTAGCACAGATACGCAGTATTTT. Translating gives CASSFARHQDRLAGSTDTQYF.

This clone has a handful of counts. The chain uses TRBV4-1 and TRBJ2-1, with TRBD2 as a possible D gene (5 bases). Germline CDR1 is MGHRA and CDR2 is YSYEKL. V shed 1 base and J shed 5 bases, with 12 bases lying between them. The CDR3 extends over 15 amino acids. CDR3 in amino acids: CASSQASQRHNEQFF. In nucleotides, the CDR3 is TGCGCCAGCAGCCAAGCCTCTCAGCGGCACAATGAGCAGTTCTTC.

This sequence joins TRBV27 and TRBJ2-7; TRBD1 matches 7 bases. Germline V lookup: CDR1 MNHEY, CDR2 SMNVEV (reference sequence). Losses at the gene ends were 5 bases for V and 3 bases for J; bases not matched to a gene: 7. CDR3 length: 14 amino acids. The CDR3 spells CASSVRDRVYEQYF. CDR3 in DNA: TGTGCCAGCAGTGTAAGGGACAGAGTCTACGAGCAGTACTTC.

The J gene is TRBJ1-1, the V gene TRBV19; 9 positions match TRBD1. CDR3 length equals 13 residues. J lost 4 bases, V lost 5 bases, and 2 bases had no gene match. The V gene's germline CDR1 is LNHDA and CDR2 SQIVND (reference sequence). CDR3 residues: CASSGTGPTEAFF. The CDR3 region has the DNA TGTGCCAGTAGTGGGACAGGGCCCACTGAAGCTTTCTTT.

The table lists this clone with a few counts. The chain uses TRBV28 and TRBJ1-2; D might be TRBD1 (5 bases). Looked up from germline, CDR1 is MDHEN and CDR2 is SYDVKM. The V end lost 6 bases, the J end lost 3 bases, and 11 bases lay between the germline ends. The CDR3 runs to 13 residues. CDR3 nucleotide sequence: TGTGCCAGCAGGTCCCCGGGGGACTATGGCTACACCTTC. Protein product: CASRSPGDYGYTF.

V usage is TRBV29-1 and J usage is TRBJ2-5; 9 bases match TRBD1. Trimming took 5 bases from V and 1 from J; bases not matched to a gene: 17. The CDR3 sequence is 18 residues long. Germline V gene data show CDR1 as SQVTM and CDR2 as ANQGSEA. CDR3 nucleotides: TGCAGCGTTTCGAAACCGGGACAGGGTACCCCCAGCCAAGAGACCCAGTACTTC. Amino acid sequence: CSVSKPGQGTPSQETQYF.

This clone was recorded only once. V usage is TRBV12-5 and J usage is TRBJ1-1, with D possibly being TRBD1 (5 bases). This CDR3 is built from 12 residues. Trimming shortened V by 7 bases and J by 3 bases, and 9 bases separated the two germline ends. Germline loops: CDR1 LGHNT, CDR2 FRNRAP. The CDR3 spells CASAPGDTEAFF. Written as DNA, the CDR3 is TGTGCTAGTGCCCCGGGGGACACTGAAGCTTTCTTT.

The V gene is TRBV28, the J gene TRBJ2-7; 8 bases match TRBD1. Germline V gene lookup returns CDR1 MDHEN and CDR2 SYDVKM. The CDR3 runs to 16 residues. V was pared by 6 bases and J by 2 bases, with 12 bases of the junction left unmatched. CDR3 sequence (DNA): TGTGCCAGCAGATTGTTAGGGACAGGCGATACCTACGAGCAGTACTTC. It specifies CASRLLGTGDTYEQYF.

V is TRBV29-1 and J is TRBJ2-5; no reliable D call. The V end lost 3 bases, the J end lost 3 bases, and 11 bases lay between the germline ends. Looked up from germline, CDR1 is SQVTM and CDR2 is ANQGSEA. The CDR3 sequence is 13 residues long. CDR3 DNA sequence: TGCAGCGTTGATTTGGCGGATGAAGAGACCCAGTACTTC. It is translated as CSVDLADEETQYF.

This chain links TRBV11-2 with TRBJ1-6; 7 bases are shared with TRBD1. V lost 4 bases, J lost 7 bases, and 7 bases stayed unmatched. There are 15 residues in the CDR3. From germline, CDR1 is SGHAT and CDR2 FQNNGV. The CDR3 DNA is TGTGCCAGCAGCTGGACCGGGACAGAGAATTCACCCCTCCACTTT. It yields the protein CASSWTGTENSPLHF.

CDR3 region: CASSITAGRIQPQHF. The CDR3 bases are TGTGCCAGTAGTATTACGGCAGGGAGGATTCAGCCCCAGCATTTT. This chain links TRBV19 with TRBJ1-5; D may be TRBD1 (5 bases). Trimming cost V 3 bases and J 6 bases, with 15 bases left between them. The CDR3 totals 15 residues. Germline V lookup: CDR1 LNHDA, CDR2 SQIVND (reference sequence).

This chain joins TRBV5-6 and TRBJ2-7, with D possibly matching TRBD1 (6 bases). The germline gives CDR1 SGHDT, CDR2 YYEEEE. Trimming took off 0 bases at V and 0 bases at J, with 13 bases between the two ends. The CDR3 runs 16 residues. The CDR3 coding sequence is TGTGCCAGCAGCTTGGCGGGGACAAGTCTCTCCTACGAGCAGTACTTC. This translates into CASSLAGTSLSYEQYF.

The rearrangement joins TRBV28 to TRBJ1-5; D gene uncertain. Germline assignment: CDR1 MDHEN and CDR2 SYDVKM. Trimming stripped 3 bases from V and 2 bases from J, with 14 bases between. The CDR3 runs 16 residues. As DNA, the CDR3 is TGTGCCAGCAGTTTGCCCCCGCGACACCGCAATCAGCCCCAGCATTTT. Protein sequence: CASSLPPRHRNQPQHF. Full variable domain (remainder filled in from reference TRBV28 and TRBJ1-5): DVKVTQSSRYLVKRTGEKVFLECVQDMDHENMFWYRQDPGLGLRLIYFSYDVKMKEKGDIPEGYSVSREKKERFSLILESASTNQTSMYLCASSLPPRHRNQPQHFGDGTRLSIL.

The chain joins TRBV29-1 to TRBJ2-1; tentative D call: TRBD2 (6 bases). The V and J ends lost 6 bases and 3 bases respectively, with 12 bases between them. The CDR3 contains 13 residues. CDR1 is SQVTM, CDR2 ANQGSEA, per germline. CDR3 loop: CSVGGGDYNEQFF. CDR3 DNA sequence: TGCAGCGTGGGGGGAGGTGACTACAATGAGCAGTTCTTC.

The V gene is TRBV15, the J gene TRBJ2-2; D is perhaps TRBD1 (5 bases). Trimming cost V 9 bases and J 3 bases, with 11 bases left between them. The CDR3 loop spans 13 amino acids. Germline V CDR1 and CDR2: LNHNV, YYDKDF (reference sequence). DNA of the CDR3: TGTGCCACAGGGGATGGCGACACCGGGGAGCTGTTTTTT. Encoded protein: CATGDGDTGELFF.

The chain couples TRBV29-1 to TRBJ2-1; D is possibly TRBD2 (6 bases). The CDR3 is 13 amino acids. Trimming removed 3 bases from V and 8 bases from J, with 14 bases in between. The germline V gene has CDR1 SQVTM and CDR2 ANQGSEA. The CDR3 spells CSVDPPGGDEQFF. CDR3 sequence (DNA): TGCAGCGTTGACCCCCCCGGAGGGGATGAGCAGTTCTTC.

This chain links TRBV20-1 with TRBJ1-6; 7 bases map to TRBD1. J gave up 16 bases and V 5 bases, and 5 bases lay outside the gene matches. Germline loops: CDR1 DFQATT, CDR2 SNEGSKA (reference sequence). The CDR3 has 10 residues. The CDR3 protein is CSAGDSELHF. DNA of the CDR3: TGCAGTGCTGGGGACAGCGAACTCCACTTT.

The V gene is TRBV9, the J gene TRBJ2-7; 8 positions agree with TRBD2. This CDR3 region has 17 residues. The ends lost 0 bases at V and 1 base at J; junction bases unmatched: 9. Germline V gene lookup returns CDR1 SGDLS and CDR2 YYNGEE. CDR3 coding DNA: TGTGCCAGCAGCGTAGGACCGGGAGGGGGGCCATCCTACGAGCAGTACTTC. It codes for CASSVGPGGGPSYEQYF. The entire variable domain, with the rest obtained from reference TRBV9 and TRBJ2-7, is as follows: DSGVTQTPKHLITATGQRVTLRCSPRSGDLSVYWYQQSLDQGLQFLIQYYNGEERAKGNILERFSAQQFPDLHSELNLSSLELGDSALYFCASSVGPGGGPSYEQYFGPGTRLTVT.

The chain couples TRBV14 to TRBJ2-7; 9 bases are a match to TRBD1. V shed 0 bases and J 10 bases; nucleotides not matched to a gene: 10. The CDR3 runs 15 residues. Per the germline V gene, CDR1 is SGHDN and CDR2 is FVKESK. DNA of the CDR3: TGTGCCAGCAGCCAAGATCCCCGGGACAGGGAGGCTCAGTACTTC. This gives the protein CASSQDPRDREAQYF.

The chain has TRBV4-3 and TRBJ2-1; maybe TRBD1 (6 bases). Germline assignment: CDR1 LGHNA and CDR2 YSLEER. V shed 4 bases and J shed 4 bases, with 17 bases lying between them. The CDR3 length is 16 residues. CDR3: CASSREPGQVYNEQFF. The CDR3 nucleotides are TGCGCCAGCAGCCGAGAACCGGGACAAGTTTACAATGAGCAGTTCTTC.

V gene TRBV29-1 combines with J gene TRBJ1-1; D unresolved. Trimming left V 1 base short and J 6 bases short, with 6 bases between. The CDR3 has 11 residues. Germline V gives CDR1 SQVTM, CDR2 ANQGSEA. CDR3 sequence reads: CSVEAGSEAFF. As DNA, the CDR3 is TGCAGCGTTGAAGCAGGATCTGAAGCTTTCTTT.

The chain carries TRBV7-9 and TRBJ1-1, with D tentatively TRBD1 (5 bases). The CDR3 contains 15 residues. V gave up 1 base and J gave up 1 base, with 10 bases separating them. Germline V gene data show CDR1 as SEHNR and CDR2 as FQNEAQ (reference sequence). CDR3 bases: TGTGCCAGCAGCTTAGACAGGAGGGAGAACACTGAAGCTTTCTTT. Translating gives CASSLDRRENTEAFF.

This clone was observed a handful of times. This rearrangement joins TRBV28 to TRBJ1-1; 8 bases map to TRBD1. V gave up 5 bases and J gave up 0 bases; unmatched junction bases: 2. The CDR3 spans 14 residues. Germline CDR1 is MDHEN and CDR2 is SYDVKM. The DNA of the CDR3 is TGTGCCAGCAGTAGGACAGGGTTGAACACTGAAGCTTTCTTT. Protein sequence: CASSRTGLNTEAFF.

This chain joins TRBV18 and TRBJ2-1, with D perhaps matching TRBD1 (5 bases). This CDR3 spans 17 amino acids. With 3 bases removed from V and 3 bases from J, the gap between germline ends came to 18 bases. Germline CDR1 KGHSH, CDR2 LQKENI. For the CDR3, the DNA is TGTGCCAGCTCACCGGGTTTGTTGGCAGGGAACTACAATGAGCAGTTCTTC. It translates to CASSPGLLAGNYNEQFF.

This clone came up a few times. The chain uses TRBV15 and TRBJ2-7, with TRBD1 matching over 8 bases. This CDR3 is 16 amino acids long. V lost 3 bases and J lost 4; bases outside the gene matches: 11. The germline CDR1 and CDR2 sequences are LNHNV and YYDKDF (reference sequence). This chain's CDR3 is CATSRERQGPPYEQYF. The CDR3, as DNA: TGTGCCACCAGCAGGGAAAGACAGGGGCCCCCTTACGAGCAGTACTTC. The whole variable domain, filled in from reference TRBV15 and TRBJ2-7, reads DAMVIQNPRYQVTQFGKPVTLSCSQTLNHNVMYWYQQKSSQAPKLLFHYYDKDFNNEADTPDNFQSRRPNTSFCFLDIRSPGLGDTAMYLCATSRERQGPPYEQYFGPGTRLTVT.

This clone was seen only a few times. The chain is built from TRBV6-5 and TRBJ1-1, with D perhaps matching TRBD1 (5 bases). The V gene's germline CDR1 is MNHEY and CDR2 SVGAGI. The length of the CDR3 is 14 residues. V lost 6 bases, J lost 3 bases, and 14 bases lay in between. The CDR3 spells CASRNTGGDTEAFF. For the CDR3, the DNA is TGTGCCAGCAGGAATACAGGAGGGGACACTGAAGCTTTCTTT.

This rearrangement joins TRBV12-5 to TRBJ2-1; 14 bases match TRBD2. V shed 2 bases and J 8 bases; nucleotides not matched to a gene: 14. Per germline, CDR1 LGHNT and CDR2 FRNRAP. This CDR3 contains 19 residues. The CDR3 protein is CASGLQGGLAGVWGDEQFF. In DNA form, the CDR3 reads TGTGCTAGTGGTTTGCAGGGGGGACTAGCGGGAGTTTGGGGCGATGAGCAGTTCTTC.

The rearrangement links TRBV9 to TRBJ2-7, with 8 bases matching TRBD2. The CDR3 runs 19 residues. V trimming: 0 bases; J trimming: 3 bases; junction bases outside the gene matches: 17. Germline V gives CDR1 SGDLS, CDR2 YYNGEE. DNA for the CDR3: TGTGCCAGCAGCGTAGAGCCCTCCATGGGCGGGGGGACCTACTACGAGCAGTACTTC. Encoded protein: CASSVEPSMGGGTYYEQYF.